These 9 T cell receptor beta chains originate from one sample sequenced in a study of blood T cell repertoires in COVID-19 (dated by TCRdb to about 2020). The library was prepared using the immunoSEQ multiplex PCR assay. In TCRdb, the immuneACCESS table is reduced to in-frame sequences with V and J assigned. These tables do not hold every clone; where another copy was compared, an unresolved V gene accounts for under half, and the others remain unexplained. The sample yields some 400,000 clones; roughly 86% were counted once. The ten top clones hold roughly 2.1% of the sample. The sequenced sample consisted of peripheral blood. The receptors derive from a woman aged 60-75 years with COVID-19, enrolled during active disease.

The chain recombines TRBV3-1 (or the pseudogene TRBV3-2) with TRBJ2-5; unclear D gene. Looked up from germline, CDR1 is LGHDT and CDR2 is YNNKEL (reference sequence). The CDR3 contains 14 residues. V dropped 2 bases and J dropped 7 bases, with 14 bases sitting between them. DNA for the CDR3: TGTGCCAGCAGCCAATACGTCTCACCAGGGACCCAGTACTTC. Amino acids: CASSQYVSPGTQYF.

CDR3 bases: TGTGCCAGTAGTAGAGGATTTCCAACTACCGGGGAGCTGTTTTTT. This codes for CASSRGFPTTGELFF. The V and J genes are TRBV19 and TRBJ2-2, with no clear D. The length of the CDR3 is 15 residues. Per the germline V gene, CDR1 is LNHDA and CDR2 is SQIVND (reference sequence). The V and J ends lost 4 bases and 5 bases respectively, with 14 bases between them.

CDR3 residues: CATLAGGPYNEQFF. CDR3 nucleotides: TGTGCCACCCTAGCGGGGGGGCCGTACAATGAGCAGTTCTTC. The chain couples TRBV27 to TRBJ2-1; 12 bases fit TRBD2. The CDR3 contains 14 residues. CDR1 is MNHEY, CDR2 SMNVEV, per germline (reference sequence). V lost 10 bases, J lost 4 bases, and 5 bases stayed unmatched.

The sample holds a few counts of this clone. The gene calls are TRBV6-5 and TRBJ2-7; D is uncertain. The germline V gene has CDR1 MNHEY and CDR2 SVGAGI. V lost 4 bases and J 1 base, leaving 14 bases between the germline ends. The CDR3 is 15 amino acids. CDR3 in amino acids: CASSSPMQVSYEQYF. The DNA for the CDR3 is TGTGCCAGCAGTTCCCCAATGCAGGTGTCCTACGAGCAGTACTTC.

The chain has TRBV28 and TRBJ2-1; 8 bases are a match to TRBD1. Germline-derived CDR1 and CDR2 are MDHEN and SYDVKM. V shed 4 bases and J 0 bases; nucleotides not matched to a gene: 5. This CDR3 has 16 amino acids. DNA for the CDR3: TGTGCCAGCAGTTCCAGGACAGGGTACTCCTACAATGAGCAGTTCTTC. Translated, it gives CASSSRTGYSYNEQFF.

The V and J genes are TRBV7-8 and TRBJ1-4, with 9 bases aligning to TRBD1. Germline CDR1 reads SGHVS; CDR2 reads FQNEAQ. The CDR3 has 15 residues. With V trimmed by 5 bases and J by 7 bases, 8 bases remained unmatched. CDR3 region: CASSPGTGQGEKLFF. CDR3 DNA: TGTGCCAGCAGCCCAGGGACAGGGCAGGGTGAAAAACTGTTTTTT.

This rearrangement joins TRBV7-6 to TRBJ1-5; the match to TRBD1 covers 7 bases. The trim removed 1 base at V and 3 bases at J, leaving 9 bases unmatched. CDR3 size: 17 residues. Germline CDR1 is SGHVS and CDR2 is FNYEAQ. The CDR3 DNA sequence: TGTGCCAGCAGCTTAGGAAGGGGGCGAGGGATCAATCAGCCCCAGCATTTT. Residues: CASSLGRGRGINQPQHF. The whole variable domain, remainder taken from reference TRBV7-6 and TRBJ1-5, is GAGVSQSPRYKVTKRGQDVALRCDPISGHVSLYWYRQALGQGPEFLTYFNYEAQQDKSGLPNDRFSAERPEGSISTLTIQRTEQRDSAMYRCASSLGRGRGINQPQHFGDGTRLSIL.

The genes are TRBV6-6 and TRBJ1-2, with 8 bases aligning to TRBD1. J was trimmed by 8 bases and V by 8 bases; bases with no gene match: 13. The germline V gene has CDR1 MNHNY and CDR2 SVGAGI (reference sequence). The CDR3 is made up of 14 amino acids. The CDR3: CASGIQGVSSGYTF. The CDR3 coding sequence is TGTGCCAGCGGAATACAGGGGGTATCTTCCGGCTACACCTTC.

V usage is TRBV7-2 and J usage is TRBJ1-1; TRBD1 matches at 9 bases. The V gene's germline CDR1 is SGHTA and CDR2 FQGNSA. This CDR3 has 13 residues. With V trimmed by 7 bases and J by 4 bases, 4 bases remained unmatched. CDR3 region: CASNRDRVTEAFF. The CDR3 nucleotides are TGTGCCAGCAATAGGGACAGGGTCACTGAAGCTTTCTTT.